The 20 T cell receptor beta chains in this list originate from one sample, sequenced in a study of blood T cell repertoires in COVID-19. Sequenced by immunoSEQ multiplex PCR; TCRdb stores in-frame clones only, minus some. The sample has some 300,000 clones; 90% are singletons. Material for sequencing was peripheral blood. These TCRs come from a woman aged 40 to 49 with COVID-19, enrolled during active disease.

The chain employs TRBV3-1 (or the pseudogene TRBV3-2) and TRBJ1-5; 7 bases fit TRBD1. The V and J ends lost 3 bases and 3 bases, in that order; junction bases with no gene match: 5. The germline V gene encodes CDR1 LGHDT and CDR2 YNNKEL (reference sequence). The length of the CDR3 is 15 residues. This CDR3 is CASSQGTGDNQPQHF. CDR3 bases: TGTGCCAGCAGCCAGGGTACAGGGGACAATCAGCCCCAGCATTTT.

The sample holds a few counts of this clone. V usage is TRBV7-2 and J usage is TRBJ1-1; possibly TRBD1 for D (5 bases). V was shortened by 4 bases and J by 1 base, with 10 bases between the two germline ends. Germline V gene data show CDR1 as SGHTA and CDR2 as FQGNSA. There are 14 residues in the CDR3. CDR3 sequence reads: CASSSSTANTEAFF. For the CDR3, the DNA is TGTGCCAGCAGCTCATCGACAGCGAACACTGAAGCTTTCTTT.

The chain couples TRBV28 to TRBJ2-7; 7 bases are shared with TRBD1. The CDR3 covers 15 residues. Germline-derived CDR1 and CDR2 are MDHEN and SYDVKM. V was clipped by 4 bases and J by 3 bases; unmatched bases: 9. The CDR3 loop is CASSSPGQPFYEQYF. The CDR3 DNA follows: TGTGCCAGCAGTTCTCCGGGACAGCCCTTCTACGAGCAGTACTTC.

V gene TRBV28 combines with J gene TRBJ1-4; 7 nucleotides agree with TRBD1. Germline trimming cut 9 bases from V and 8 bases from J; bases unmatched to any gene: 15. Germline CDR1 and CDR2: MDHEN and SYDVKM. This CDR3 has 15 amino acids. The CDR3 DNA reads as TGTGCCAGTGCCCCGACAGGGACCGCCTTGGAAAAACTGTTTTTT. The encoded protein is CASAPTGTALEKLFF.

DNA for the CDR3: TGTGCCACCAGTGATTTCACGGGGAGTGGACGAATCGCGAACACCGGGGAGCTGTTTTTT. It codes for CATSDFTGSGRIANTGELFF. The V and J genes are TRBV24-1 and TRBJ2-2, with D maybe TRBD2 (5 bases). The CDR3 contains 20 residues. V was trimmed by 1 base and J by 0 bases, leaving 20 bases between them. Germline V CDR1 and CDR2: KGHDR, SFDVKD.

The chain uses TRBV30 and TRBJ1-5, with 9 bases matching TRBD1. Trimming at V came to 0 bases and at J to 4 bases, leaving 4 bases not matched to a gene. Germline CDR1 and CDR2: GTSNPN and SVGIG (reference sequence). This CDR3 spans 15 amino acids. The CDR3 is CAWSVQGAGNQPQHF. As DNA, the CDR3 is TGTGCCTGGAGTGTACAGGGGGCTGGAAATCAGCCCCAGCATTTT.

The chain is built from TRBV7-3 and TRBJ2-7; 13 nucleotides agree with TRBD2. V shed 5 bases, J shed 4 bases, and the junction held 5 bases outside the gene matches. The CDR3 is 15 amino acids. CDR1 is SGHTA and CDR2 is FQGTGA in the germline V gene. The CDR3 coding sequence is TGTGCCAGCAGCCCCGGACTAGCGGGAGTGTACGAGCAGTACTTC. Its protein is CASSPGLAGVYEQYF.

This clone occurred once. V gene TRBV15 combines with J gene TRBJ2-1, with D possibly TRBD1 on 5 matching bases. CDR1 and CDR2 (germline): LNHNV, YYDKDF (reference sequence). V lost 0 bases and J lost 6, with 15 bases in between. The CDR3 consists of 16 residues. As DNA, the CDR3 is TGTGCCACCAGCAGAGAAAAAGGGGCCTTCCCCAATGAGCAGTTCTTC. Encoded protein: CATSREKGAFPNEQFF.

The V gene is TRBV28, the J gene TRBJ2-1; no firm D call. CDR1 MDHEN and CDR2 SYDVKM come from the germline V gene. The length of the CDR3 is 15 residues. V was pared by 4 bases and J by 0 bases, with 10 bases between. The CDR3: CASSSPGSSYNEQFF. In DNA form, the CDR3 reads TGTGCCAGCAGTTCCCCAGGAAGCTCCTACAATGAGCAGTTCTTC.

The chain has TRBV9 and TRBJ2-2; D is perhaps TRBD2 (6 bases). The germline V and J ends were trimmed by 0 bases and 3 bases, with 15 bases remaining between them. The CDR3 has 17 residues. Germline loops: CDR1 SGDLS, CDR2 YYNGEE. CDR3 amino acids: CASSVALGRGDTGELFF. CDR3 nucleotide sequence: TGTGCCAGCAGCGTAGCTCTGGGGCGCGGGGACACCGGGGAGCTGTTTTTT.

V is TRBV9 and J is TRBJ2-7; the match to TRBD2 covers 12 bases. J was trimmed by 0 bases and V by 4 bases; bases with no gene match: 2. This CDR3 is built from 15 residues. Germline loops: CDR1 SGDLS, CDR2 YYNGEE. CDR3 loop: CASSPTSGGSYEQYF. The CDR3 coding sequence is TGTGCCAGCAGCCCGACTAGCGGGGGCTCCTACGAGCAGTACTTC.

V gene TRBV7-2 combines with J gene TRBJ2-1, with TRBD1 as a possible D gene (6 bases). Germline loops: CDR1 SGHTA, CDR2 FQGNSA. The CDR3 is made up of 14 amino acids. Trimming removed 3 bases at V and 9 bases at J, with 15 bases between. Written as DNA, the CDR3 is TGTGCCAGCAGCTTCGGACAGCCGTGGGGTGAGCAGTTCTTC. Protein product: CASSFGQPWGEQFF. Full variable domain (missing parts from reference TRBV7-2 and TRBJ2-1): GAGVSQSPSNKVTEKGKDVELRCDPISGHTALYWYRQSLGQGLEFLIYFQGNSAPDKSGLPSDRFSAERTGGSVSTLTIQRTQQEDSAVYLCASSFGQPWGEQFFGPGTRLTVL.

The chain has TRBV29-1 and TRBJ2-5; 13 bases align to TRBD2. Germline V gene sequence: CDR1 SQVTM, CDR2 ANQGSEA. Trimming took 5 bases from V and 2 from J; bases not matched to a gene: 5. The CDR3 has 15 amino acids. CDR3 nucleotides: TGCAGCGTTTTCACGGGACTAGCGGGACAAGAGACCCAGTACTTC. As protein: CSVFTGLAGQETQYF.

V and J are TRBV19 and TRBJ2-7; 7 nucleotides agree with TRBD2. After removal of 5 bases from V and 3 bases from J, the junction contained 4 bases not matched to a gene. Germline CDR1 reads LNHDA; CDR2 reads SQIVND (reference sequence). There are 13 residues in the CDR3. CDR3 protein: CASSWGGSYEQYF. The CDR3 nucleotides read TGTGCCAGTAGTTGGGGGGGGAGCTACGAGCAGTACTTC.

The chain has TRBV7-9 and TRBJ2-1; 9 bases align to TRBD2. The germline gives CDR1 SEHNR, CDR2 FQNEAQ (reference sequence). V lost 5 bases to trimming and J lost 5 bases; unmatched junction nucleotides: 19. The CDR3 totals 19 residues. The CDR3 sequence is CASSLASVALAGEDNEQFF. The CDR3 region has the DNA TGTGCCAGCAGCCTCGCGTCCGTTGCCTTAGCGGGAGAGGACAATGAGCAGTTCTTC.

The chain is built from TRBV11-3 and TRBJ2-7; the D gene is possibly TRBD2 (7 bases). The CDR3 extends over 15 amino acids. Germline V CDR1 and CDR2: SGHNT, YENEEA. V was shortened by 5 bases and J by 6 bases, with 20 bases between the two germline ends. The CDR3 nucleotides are TGTGCCAGCAGCCGAGGGGGGGCGCGACGAGGCGAGCAGTACTTC. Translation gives CASSRGGARRGEQYF. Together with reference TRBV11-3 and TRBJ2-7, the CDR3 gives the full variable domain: EAGVVQSPRYKIIEKKQPVAFWCNPISGHNTLYWYLQNLGQGPELLIRYENEEAVDDSQLPKDRFSAERLKGVDSTLKIQPAELGDSAVYLCASSRGGARRGEQYFGPGTRLTVT.

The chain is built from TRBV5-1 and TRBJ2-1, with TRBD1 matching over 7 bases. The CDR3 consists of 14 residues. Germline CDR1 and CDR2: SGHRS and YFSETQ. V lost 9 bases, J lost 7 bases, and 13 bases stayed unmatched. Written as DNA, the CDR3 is TGCGCCACTAAAAAGGGGGCAGGGGTGAATGAGCAGTTCTTC. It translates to CATKKGAGVNEQFF. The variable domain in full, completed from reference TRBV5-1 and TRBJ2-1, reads KAGVTQTPRYLIKTRGQQVTLSCSPISGHRSVSWYQQTPGQGLQFLFEYFSETQRNKGNFPGRFSGRQFSNSRSEMNVSTLELGDSALYLCATKKGAGVNEQFFGPGTRLTVL.

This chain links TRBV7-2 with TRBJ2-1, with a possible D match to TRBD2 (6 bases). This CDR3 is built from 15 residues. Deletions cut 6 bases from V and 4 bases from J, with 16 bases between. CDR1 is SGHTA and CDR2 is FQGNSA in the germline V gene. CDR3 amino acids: CASSQEGMGYNEQFF. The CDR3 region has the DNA TGTGCCAGCAGTCAGGAGGGGATGGGTTACAATGAGCAGTTCTTC. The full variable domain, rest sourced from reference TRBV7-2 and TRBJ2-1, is GAGVSQSPSNKVTEKGKDVELRCDPISGHTALYWYRQSLGQGLEFLIYFQGNSAPDKSGLPSDRFSAERTGGSVSTLTIQRTQQEDSAVYLCASSQEGMGYNEQFFGPGTRLTVL.

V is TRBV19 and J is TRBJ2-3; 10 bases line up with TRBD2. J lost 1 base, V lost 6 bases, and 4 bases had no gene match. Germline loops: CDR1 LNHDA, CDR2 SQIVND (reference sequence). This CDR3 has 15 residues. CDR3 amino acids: CASSLGLAGTDTQYF. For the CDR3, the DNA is TGTGCCAGTAGCTTAGGACTAGCGGGCACAGATACGCAGTATTTT.

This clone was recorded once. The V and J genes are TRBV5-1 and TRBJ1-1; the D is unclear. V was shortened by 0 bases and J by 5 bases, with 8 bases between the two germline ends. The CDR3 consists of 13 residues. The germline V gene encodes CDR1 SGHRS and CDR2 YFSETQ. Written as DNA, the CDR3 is TGCGCCAGCAGCTTGGCACTGATTACTGAAGCTTTCTTT. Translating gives CASSLALITEAFF.